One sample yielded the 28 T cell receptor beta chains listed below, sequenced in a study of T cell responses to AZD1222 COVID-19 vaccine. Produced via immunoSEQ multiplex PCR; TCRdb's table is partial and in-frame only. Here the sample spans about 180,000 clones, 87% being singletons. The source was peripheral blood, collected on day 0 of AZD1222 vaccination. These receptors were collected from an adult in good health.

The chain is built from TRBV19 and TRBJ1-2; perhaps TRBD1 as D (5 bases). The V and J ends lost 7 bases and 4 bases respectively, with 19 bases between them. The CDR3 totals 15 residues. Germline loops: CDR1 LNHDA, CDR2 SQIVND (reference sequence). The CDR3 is CASTPPPEGSYGYTF. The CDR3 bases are TGTGCCAGTACACCCCCCCCGGAGGGGTCCTATGGCTACACCTTC.

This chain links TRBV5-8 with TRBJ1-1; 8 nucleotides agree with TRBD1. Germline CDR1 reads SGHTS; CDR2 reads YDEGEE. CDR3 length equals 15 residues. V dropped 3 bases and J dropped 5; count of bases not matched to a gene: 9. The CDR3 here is CASSYSDRAGTEAFF. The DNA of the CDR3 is TGTGCCAGCAGCTACTCGGACAGGGCGGGAACTGAAGCTTTCTTT.

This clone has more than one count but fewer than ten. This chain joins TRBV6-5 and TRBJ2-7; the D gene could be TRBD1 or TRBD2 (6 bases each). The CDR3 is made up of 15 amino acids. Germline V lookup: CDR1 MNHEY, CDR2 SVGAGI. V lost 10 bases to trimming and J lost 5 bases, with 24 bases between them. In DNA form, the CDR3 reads TGTGCCACCCCGAAAGGAGGGGGAGAAGCCGACGAGCAGTACTTC. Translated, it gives CATPKGGGEADEQYF.

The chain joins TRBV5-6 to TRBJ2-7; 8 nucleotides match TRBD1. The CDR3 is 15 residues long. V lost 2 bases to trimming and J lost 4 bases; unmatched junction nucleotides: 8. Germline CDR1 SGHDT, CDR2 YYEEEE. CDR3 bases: TGTGCCAGCAGCTTTCGGACAGGGAGAGCATACGAGCAGTACTTC. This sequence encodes CASSFRTGRAYEQYF.

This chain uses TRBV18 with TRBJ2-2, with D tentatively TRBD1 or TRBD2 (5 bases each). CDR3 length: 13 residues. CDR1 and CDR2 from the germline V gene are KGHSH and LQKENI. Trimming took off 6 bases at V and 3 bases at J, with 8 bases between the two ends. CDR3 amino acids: CASSGDYTGELFF. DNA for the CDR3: TGTGCCAGCTCGGGGGATTACACCGGGGAGCTGTTTTTT. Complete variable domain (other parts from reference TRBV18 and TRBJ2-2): NAGVMQNPRHLVRRRGQEARLRCSPMKGHSHVYWYRQLPEEGLKFMVYLQKENIIDESGMPKERFSAEFPKEGPSILRIQQVVRGDSAAYFCASSGDYTGELFFGEGSRLTVL.

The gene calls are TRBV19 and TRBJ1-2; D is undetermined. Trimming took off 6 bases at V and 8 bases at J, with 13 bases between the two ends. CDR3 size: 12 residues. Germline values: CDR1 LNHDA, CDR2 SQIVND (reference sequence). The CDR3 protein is CASSGSGPGYTF. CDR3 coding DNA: TGTGCCAGTAGCGGGTCGGGTCCGGGCTACACCTTC.

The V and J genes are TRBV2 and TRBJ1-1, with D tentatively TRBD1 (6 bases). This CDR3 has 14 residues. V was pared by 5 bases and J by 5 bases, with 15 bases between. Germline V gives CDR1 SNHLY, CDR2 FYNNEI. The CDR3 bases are TGTGCCAGCAGTCTCCAGGGGCAGGGTACTGAAGCTTTCTTT. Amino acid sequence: CASSLQGQGTEAFF.

In nucleotides, the CDR3 is TGTGCCAGCAGCTTAGCGCTCAGAAATGAGCAGTTCTTC. The encoded protein is CASSLALRNEQFF. The J gene is TRBJ2-1, the V gene TRBV7-8; D not certain. Trimming removed 0 bases at V and 7 bases at J, with 7 bases between. Germline CDR1 reads SGHVS; CDR2 reads FQNEAQ. This CDR3 contains 13 residues.

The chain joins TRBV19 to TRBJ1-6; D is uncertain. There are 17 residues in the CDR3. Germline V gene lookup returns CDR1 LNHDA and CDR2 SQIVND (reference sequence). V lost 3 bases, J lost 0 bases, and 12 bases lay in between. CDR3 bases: TGTGCCAGTAGTATGCCACCGGGCAGCTCCTATAATTCACCCCTCCACTTT. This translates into CASSMPPGSSYNSPLHF.

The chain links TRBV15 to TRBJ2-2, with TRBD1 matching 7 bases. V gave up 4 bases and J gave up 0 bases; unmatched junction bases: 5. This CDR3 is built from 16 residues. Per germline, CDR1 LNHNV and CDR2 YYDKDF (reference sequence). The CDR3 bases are TGTGCCACCAGCATAAGACAGGGATCGAACACCGGGGAGCTGTTTTTT. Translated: CATSIRQGSNTGELFF.

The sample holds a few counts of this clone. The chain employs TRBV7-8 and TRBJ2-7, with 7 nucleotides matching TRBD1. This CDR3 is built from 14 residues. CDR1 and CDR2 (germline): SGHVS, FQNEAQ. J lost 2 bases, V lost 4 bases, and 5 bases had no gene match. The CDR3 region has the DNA TGTGCCAGCAGCTACGACAGGGTCCCCTACGAGCAGTACTTC. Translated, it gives CASSYDRVPYEQYF.

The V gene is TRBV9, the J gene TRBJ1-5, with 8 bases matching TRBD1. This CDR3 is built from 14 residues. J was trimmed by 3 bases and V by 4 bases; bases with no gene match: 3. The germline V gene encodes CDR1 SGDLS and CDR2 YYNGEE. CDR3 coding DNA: TGTGCCAGCAGCCGGGGACAGGACAATCAGCCCCAGCATTTT. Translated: CASSRGQDNQPQHF.

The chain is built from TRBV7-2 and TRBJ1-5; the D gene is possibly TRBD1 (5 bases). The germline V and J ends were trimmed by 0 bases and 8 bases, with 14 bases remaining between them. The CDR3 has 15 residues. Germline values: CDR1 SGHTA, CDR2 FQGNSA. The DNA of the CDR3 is TGTGCCAGCAGCTTAGCCGGGACTCCCAGGGAGCCCCAGCATTTT. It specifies CASSLAGTPREPQHF.

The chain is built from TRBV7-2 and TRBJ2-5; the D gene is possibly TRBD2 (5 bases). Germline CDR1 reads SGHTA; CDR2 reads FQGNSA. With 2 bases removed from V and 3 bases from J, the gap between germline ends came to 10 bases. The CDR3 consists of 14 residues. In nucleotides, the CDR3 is TGTGCCAGCAGCTTAAGTAGCGTAGAAGAGACCCAGTACTTC. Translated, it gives CASSLSSVEETQYF.

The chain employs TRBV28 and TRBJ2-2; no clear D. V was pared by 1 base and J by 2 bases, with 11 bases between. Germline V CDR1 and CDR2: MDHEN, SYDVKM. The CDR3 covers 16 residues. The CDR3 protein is CASSLSSLVNTGELFF. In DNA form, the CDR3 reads TGTGCCAGCAGTTTATCTTCCCTTGTTAACACCGGGGAGCTGTTTTTT.

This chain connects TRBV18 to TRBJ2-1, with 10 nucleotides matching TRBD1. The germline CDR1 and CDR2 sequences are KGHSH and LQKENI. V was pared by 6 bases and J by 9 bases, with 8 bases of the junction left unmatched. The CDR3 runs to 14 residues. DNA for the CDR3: TGTGCCAGCTCTCCCGGGACAGGGGTCATTGAGCAGTTCTTC. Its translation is CASSPGTGVIEQFF.

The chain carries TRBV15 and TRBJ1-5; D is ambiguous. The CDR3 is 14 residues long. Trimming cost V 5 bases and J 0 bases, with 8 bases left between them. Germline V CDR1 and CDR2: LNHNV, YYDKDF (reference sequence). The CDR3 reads CATSDSDSNQPQHF. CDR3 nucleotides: TGTGCCACCAGCGACTCAGATAGCAATCAGCCCCAGCATTTT.

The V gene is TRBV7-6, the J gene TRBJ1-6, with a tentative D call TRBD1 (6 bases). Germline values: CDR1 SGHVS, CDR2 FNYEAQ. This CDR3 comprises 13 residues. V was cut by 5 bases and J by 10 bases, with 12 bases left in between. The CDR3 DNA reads TGTGCCAGCAGCGGTACGGGGGGCTCACCCCTCCACTTT. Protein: CASSGTGGSPLHF.

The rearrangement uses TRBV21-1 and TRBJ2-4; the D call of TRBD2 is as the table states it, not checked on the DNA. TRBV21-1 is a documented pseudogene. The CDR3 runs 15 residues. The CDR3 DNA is TGTGCCAGCAGCAAAAACGGTCCCGCCAAAAACATTCAGTACTTC. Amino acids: CASSKNGPAKNIQYF.

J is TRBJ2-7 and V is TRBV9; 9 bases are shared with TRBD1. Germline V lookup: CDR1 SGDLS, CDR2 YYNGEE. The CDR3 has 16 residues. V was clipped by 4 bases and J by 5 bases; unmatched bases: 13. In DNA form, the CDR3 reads TGTGCCAGCAGCCCTGGTAGCAATTACAGGGGGCACGAGCAGTACTTC. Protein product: CASSPGSNYRGHEQYF.

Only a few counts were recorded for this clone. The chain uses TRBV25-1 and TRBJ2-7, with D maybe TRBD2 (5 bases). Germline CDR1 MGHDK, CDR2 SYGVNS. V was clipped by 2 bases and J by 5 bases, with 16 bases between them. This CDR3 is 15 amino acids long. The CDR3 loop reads CASSETRYGENEQYF. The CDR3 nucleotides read TGTGCCAGCAGTGAAACGAGGTACGGGGAGAACGAGCAGTACTTC.

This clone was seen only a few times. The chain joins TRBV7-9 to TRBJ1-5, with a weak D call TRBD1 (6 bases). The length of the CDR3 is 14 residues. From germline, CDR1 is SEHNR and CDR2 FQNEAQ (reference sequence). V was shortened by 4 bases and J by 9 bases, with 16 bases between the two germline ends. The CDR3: CASSSTGRVWPQHF. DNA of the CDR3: TGTGCCAGCAGCTCTACAGGGAGGGTTTGGCCCCAGCATTTT.

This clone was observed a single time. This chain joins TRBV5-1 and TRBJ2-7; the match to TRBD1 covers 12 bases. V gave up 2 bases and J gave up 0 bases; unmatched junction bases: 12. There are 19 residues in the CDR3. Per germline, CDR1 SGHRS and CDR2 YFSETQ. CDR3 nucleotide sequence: TGCGCCAGCAGCTTCAGGGACAGGGGGCGTTTCCTGAGCTCCTACGAGCAGTACTTC. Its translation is CASSFRDRGRFLSSYEQYF.

This CDR3 is CASSVGRADETQYF. In nucleotides, the CDR3 is TGTGCCAGCAGCGTAGGGAGGGCCGACGAGACCCAGTACTTC. The gene calls are TRBV9 and TRBJ2-5, with D possibly being TRBD2 (6 bases). The V and J ends lost 0 bases and 5 bases respectively, with 11 bases between them. Germline CDR1 reads SGDLS; CDR2 reads YYNGEE. The CDR3 extends over 14 amino acids.

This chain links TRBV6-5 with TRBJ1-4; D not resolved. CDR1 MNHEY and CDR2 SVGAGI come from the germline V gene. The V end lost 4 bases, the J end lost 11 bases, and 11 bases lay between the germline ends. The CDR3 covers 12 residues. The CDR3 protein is CASSSEVGKLFF. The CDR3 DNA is TGTGCCAGCAGTTCCGAAGTTGGGAAACTGTTTTTT.

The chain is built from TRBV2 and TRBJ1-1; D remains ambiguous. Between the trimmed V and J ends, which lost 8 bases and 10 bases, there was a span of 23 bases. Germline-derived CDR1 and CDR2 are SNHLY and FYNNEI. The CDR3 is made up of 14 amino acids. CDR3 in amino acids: CASVRSAAGLGAFF. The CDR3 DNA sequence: TGTGCCAGCGTCAGGTCAGCCGCTGGGCTGGGAGCTTTCTTT.

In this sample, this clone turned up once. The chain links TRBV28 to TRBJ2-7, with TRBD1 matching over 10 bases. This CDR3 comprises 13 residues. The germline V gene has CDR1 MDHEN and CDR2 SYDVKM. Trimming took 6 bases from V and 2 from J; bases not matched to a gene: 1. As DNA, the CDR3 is TGTGCCAGCAGGACAGGGGGCCCCTACGAGCAGTACTTC. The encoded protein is CASRTGGPYEQYF.

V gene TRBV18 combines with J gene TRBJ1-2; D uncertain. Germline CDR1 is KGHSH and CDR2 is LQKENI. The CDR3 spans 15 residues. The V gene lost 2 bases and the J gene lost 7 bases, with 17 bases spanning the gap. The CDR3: CASSPIITVPGGYTF. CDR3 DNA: TGTGCCAGCTCACCAATTATAACAGTCCCCGGTGGCTACACCTTC.